Listed here are 16 T cell receptor beta chains from one sample, sequenced in a study of T-cell memory formation after mild COVID-19. MiXCR, applied by TCRdb to the 5' RACE reads, yields one record per CDR3 protein. This sample has fewer than 150,000 distinct CDR3 sequences, with around 6.3% found just once. Material: PBMCs or a T cell subset sorted from them (not recorded which). All receptors come from an adult woman who had mild COVID-19 (a few samples of this study predate the infection). Cell type and time point are not known.

This clonotype was picked up many times. This rearrangement joins TRBV7-6 to TRBJ2-1; weak D call: TRBD1 (6 bases). The V gene lost 1 base and the J gene lost 2 bases, with 12 bases spanning the gap. There are 16 residues in the CDR3. Germline loops: CDR1 SGHVS, CDR2 FNYEAQ. The CDR3 DNA is TGTGCCAGCAGCTTAGAGGCTAGGGGGACCTACAATGAGCAGTTCTTC. Protein: CASSLEARGTYNEQFF.

There are many counts of this clonotype. The V and J genes are TRBV11-3 and TRBJ2-7; 14 bases line up with TRBD2. CDR3 length: 16 residues. V lost 5 bases and J lost 3; bases outside the gene matches: 6. Per the germline V gene, CDR1 is SGHNT and CDR2 is YENEEA. CDR3 sequence: CASSHRGTSGSYEQYF. The CDR3 nucleotides read TGTGCCAGCAGCCACCGGGGGACTAGCGGGAGCTACGAGCAGTACTTC.

This clonotype has ten or more counts. The chain joins TRBV15 to TRBJ2-5; D may be TRBD2 (6 bases). CDR3 length: 14 residues. Per germline, CDR1 LNHNV and CDR2 YYDKDF (reference sequence). The germline V and J ends were trimmed by 3 bases and 2 bases, with 10 bases remaining between them. The CDR3 region is CATSRRAGQETQYF. The CDR3 region has the DNA TGTGCCACCAGCAGGAGGGCGGGGCAAGAGACCCAGTACTTC.

This clonotype was recorded a few times. CDR3 nucleotide sequence: TGCGCCAGCAGCCACCCATCGTCAGCGATCTATGGCTACACCTTC. It encodes CASSHPSSAIYGYTF. The chain couples TRBV4-1 to TRBJ1-2; no clear D gene. The V and J ends lost 3 bases and 4 bases respectively, with 15 bases between them. Germline V gene data show CDR1 as MGHRA and CDR2 as YSYEKL. The CDR3 has 15 residues.

This clonotype came up a few times. The CDR3 region has the DNA TGCAGCGTTGTCAGGGCCTACGAGCAGTACTTC. This gives the protein CSVVRAYEQYF. The chain carries TRBV29-1 and TRBJ2-7; tentatively, D is TRBD1 (5 bases). V was trimmed by 4 bases and J by 2 bases, leaving 6 bases between them. This CDR3 has 11 amino acids. From germline, CDR1 is SQVTM and CDR2 ANQGSEA.

Of note for this clonotype: A much larger clone differs from this one at a single base, so this may be a read error. V gene TRBV20-1 combines with J gene TRBJ1-1; no firm D call. The CDR3 spans 14 residues. In germline, CDR1 is DFQATT, CDR2 SNEGSKA (reference sequence). The CDR3 sequence: CSAPDARLNTEALF. CDR3 bases: TGCAGTGCTCCGGACGCCAGACTGAACACTGAAGCTTTATTT.

The chain joins TRBV3-1 to TRBJ2-3; TRBD2 agrees at 12 bases. Germline V gives CDR1 LGHDT, CDR2 YNNKEL (reference sequence). Trimming removed 1 base from V and 1 base from J; junction bases left unmatched: 0. The length of the CDR3 is 16 residues. CDR3 in amino acids: CASSQGLAGGTDTQYF. The CDR3 bases are TGTGCCAGCAGCCAAGGACTAGCGGGGGGCACAGATACGCAGTATTTT.

This clonotype was seen ten or more times. The chain employs TRBV5-1 and TRBJ2-7, with TRBD1 matching 10 bases. The CDR3 has 15 amino acids. The germline V gene has CDR1 SGHRS and CDR2 YFSETQ. V lost 4 bases and J lost 3; bases outside the gene matches: 7. DNA for the CDR3: TGCGCCAGCAGCCAGGCGGGACAGGGGATCTACGAGCAGTACTTC. As protein: CASSQAGQGIYEQYF.

This clonotype turned up a few times. The V and J genes are TRBV12-3 or TRBV12-4 and TRBJ1-1; 11 bases fit TRBD1. V was clipped by 3 bases and J by 4 bases; unmatched bases: 13. The length of the CDR3 is 18 residues. CDR3 residues: CASSFRGQGAPMGTEAFF. In nucleotides, the CDR3 is TGTGCCAGCAGTTTTAGAGGACAGGGGGCTCCCATGGGCACTGAAGCTTTCTTT.

This clonotype was observed a handful of times. This rearrangement joins TRBV12-3 or TRBV12-4 to TRBJ1-4, with 10 bases fitting TRBD1. V lost 3 bases, J lost 7 bases, and 8 bases stayed unmatched. The CDR3 runs to 16 residues. The CDR3 loop reads CASSLDRGRRTEKLFF. CDR3 bases: TGTGCCAGCAGTTTGGACAGGGGGAGACGAACTGAAAAACTGTTTTTT.

The chain combines TRBV15 with TRBJ2-3, with D unclear. V dropped 0 bases and J dropped 3 bases, with 4 bases sitting between them. This CDR3 has 13 amino acids. Germline loops: CDR1 LNHNV, CDR2 YYDKDF (reference sequence). The CDR3 coding sequence is TGTGCCACCAGCAGAGATCGAACAGATACGCAGTATTTT. Translating gives CATSRDRTDTQYF.

The sample holds a few counts of this clonotype. The chain links TRBV24-1 to TRBJ1-5, with D maybe TRBD1 (5 bases). The CDR3 sequence is 13 residues long. The V gene's germline CDR1 is KGHDR and CDR2 SFDVKD. V gave up 9 bases and J gave up 4 bases, with 12 bases separating them. The CDR3 reads CATSGAFNQPQHF. The CDR3 bases are TGTGCCACCTCCGGGGCCTTTAATCAGCCCCAGCATTTT.

There are many counts of this clonotype. The chain employs TRBV7-9 and TRBJ2-1, with TRBD2 matching over 11 bases. V lost 1 base to trimming and J lost 9 bases; unmatched junction nucleotides: 5. This CDR3 comprises 15 residues. Germline V lookup: CDR1 SEHNR, CDR2 FQNEAQ (reference sequence). The CDR3 protein is CASSLGATSGGEQFF. The CDR3 nucleotides read TGTGCCAGCAGCTTAGGAGCCACTAGCGGGGGTGAGCAGTTCTTC.

This clonotype came up many times. The chain recombines TRBV7-2 with TRBJ2-7; TRBD2 matches at 10 bases. The length of the CDR3 is 14 residues. Germline assignment: CDR1 SGHTA and CDR2 FQGNSA. Germline trimming cut 5 bases from V and 4 bases from J; bases unmatched to any gene: 5. The CDR3 sequence is CASSPQRGGYEQYF. DNA for the CDR3: TGTGCCAGCAGCCCACAGCGGGGGGGGTACGAGCAGTACTTC.

This clonotype appeared a few times. The chain combines TRBV6-1 with TRBJ1-3, with D perhaps TRBD1 (6 bases). The CDR3 consists of 14 residues. Trimming cost V 8 bases and J 0 bases, with 11 bases left between them. Germline V gene lookup returns CDR1 MNHNS and CDR2 SASEGT. The CDR3 DNA reads as TGTGCCAGCTACCTACAGGGCTCTGGAAACACCATATATTTT. Amino acids: CASYLQGSGNTIYF.

The chain combines TRBV5-1 with TRBJ1-3; D is possibly TRBD1 (5 bases). The germline V gene has CDR1 SGHRS and CDR2 YFSETQ. V shed 0 bases and J shed 0 bases, with 16 bases lying between them. CDR3 length equals 18 residues. CDR3 in amino acids: CASSLDLSQGISGNTIYF. The CDR3 DNA reads TGCGCCAGCAGCTTGGATTTGTCGCAGGGAATCTCTGGAAACACCATATATTTT.